This T cell receptor beta chain was sequenced during a study of blood T cell repertoires in COVID-19 (dated by TCRdb to 2020 to 2021). The study in broad terms: Samples covering the acute and convalescent phases of COVID-19 were provided by collaborators in the United States, Italy and Spain. A de-identified subject ID, COVID-19 status, age in years and sex were almost always included in the sample metadata. Where HLA class I and class II types were available, the types were taken from metadata supplied by the sample provider, not from assay-based typing. The samples were drawn from the first 160 participants of the ongoing ImmuneRACE study and from 950 to 1,500 subjects provided by 6 global collaborators. Subjects who had been exposed to COVID-19, were actively infected with it, or had recovered from it provided the deeply sampled blood TCRbeta repertoires that made up the dataset. The repertoires were made available in a free public database intended to serve as a resource for research on the immune response to SARS-CoV-2. The material from the prospective study consisted of cDNA or gDNA derived from T cells, B-cell-depleted T cells, or PBMCs. What the authors observed across the whole study: How much clinical and demographic metadata was included differed by source and by participant, and the metadata was provided uncurated.

This clone was seen a few times. Its specific antigen is unknown. No much larger clone is present one base from it, and per-base qualities are unavailable. The trim is 4 bases for V and 1 base for J, with a gap of 25 bases between the germline ends. The germline V gene (reference sequence) yields LNHDA for CDR1 and SQIVND for CDR2. The CDR3 starts with the cysteine, ends with the phenylalanine, and has 19 residues. The kept DNA is CDR3 alone, 57 bases in frame from the first base. TCRbeta CDR3 regions were amplified from genomic DNA by means of the immunoSEQ Assay, a bias-controlled multiplex PCR. The authors' pipeline ran thus. The number of nucleated cells in each sample was estimated by amplification of reference gene primers within the assay. To quantify the absolute abundance of each unique TCRbeta CDR3 rearrangement, sequence reads were collapsed and filtered. For each sample, productive Simpson clonality was calculated as the square root of Simpson's diversity index over productive rearrangements. TCRdb mirrors the immuneACCESS table, restricted to in-frame sequences. Some clones are absent from its copies; in checked studies, under half trace to an unresolved V gene, and the reason for the others is unknown. V, J and clone size were drawn from that table, and D and trimming were deduced from the DNA. For this sample the table gives approximately 82,000 clones, of which around 83% were detected only once. The ten largest clones add up to approximately 15% of the sample.

The collaborating institutions used their own protocols to collect whole blood in K2EDTA tubes. For TCRbeta analysis, collaborator samples were shipped as frozen whole blood, as isolated PBMCs, or as DNA extracted from either sample type. The receptor's source is a woman aged 60-75 years with acute or convalescent COVID-19. The V gene is TRBV19 and the J gene is TRBJ1-2; the D gene is unclear. Sequences were obtained from peripheral blood. The DNA sequence reads TGTGCCAGTAGTAGAGGAATTGGAAGACTCGGCGGGATTAACTATGGCTACACCTTC. Its amino acids are CASSRGIGRLGGINYGYTF.